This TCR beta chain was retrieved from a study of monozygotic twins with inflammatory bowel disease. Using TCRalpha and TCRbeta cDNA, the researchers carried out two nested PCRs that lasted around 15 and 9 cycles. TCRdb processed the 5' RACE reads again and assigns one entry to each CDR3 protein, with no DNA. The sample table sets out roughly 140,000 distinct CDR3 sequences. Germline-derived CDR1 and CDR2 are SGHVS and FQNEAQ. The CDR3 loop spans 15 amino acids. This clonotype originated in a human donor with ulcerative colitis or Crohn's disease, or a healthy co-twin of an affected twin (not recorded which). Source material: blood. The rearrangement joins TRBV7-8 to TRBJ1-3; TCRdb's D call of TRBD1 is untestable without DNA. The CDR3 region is CASSSSGGAGNTIYF.